These 15 T cell receptor beta chains originate from one sample sequenced in a study of beta chain features in type 1 diabetes. Expressed TCRB transcripts were sequenced after all isolated RNA was converted to cDNA. Data came from immunoSEQ multiplex PCR; TCRdb stores just in-frame clones and leaves some out. In the table there are about 59,000 clones, around three fifths of which are singletons. Input material: Tregs from blood. These receptors were obtained from a woman in her late teens or twenties in good health.

V is TRBV19 and J is TRBJ2-3; 8 nucleotides agree with TRBD2. Germline-derived CDR1 and CDR2 are LNHDA and SQIVND (reference sequence). The CDR3 is 14 residues long. With V trimmed by 6 bases and J by 0 bases, 2 bases remained unmatched. The CDR3: CASRRGGSTDTQYF. In DNA form, the CDR3 reads TGTGCCAGTAGGCGCGGGGGGAGCACAGATACGCAGTATTTT.

The chain is built from TRBV19 and TRBJ1-2; a possible D gene is TRBD1 (6 bases). The CDR3 extends over 14 amino acids. Germline V gene sequence: CDR1 LNHDA, CDR2 SQIVND (reference sequence). V was clipped by 6 bases and J by 9 bases, with 20 bases between them. The DNA of the CDR3 is TGTGCCAGTAGCTCAGGGGCCAGGGGTTGGAGCTACACCTTC. Translation: CASSSGARGWSYTF.

This clone has just a few counts. The chain is built from TRBV6-1 and TRBJ2-5; 11 bases agree with TRBD1. TRBJ2-7 explains the end of the DNA better; the J call may be wrong. The CDR3 length is 15 residues. Germline V gene data show CDR1 as MNHNS and CDR2 as SASEGT. CDR3 amino acids: CASSRDRGFSYEQYF. CDR3 nucleotide sequence: TGTGCCAGCAGTAGGGACAGGGGGTTCTCCTACGAGCAGTACTTC.

The chain has TRBV5-1 and TRBJ2-1; 12 bases are shared with TRBD2. The CDR3 is made up of 14 amino acids. From germline, CDR1 is SGHRS and CDR2 YFSETQ. V trimming: 0 bases; J trimming: 8 bases; junction bases outside the gene matches: 0. The CDR3 bases are TGCGCCAGCAGCTTGGGACTAGCGGGGGATGAGCAGTTCTTC. This gives the protein CASSLGLAGDEQFF.

The chain has TRBV7-2 and TRBJ2-5; D perhaps matches TRBD2 (6 bases). The length of the CDR3 is 14 residues. V was pared by 2 bases and J by 5 bases, with 12 bases between. Germline CDR1 reads SGHTA; CDR2 reads FQGNSA. The DNA for the CDR3 is TGTGCCAGCAGCTTACAGGCAGGGAGGGAGACCCAGTACTTC. It translates to CASSLQAGRETQYF.

This clone was seen once. The CDR3 bases are TGTGCCAGCAGCTCCGACGGGGGATTCAATCAGCCCCAGCATTTT. Translating gives CASSSDGGFNQPQHF. This rearrangement joins TRBV7-2 to TRBJ1-5, with D perhaps TRBD1 (5 bases). Germline lookup yields CDR1 SGHTA and CDR2 FQGNSA. This CDR3 region has 15 residues. The ends were cut back, 4 bases at V and 3 bases at J, with 13 bases in the middle.

This clone has just a few counts. The rearrangement joins TRBV5-1 to TRBJ1-2; the match to TRBD1 covers 7 bases. CDR1 is SGHRS and CDR2 is YFSETQ in the germline V gene. This CDR3 is built from 15 residues. The V and J ends lost 3 bases and 3 bases, in that order; junction bases with no gene match: 8. The CDR3 region has the DNA TGCGCCAGCAGCTACAACAGGGGTAGCGACTATGGCTACACCTTC. The encoded protein is CASSYNRGSDYGYTF.

This clone showed up just a few times. This sequence joins TRBV7-2 and TRBJ1-1; 8 bases align to TRBD1. The germline gives CDR1 SGHTA, CDR2 FQGNSA. Trimming took 5 bases from V and 3 from J; bases not matched to a gene: 2. The CDR3 consists of 13 residues. CDR3 DNA: TGTGCCAGCAGCCTACAGGGGGACACTGAAGCTTTCTTT. As protein: CASSLQGDTEAFF.

The genes are TRBV6-6 and TRBJ2-5, with a weak D call TRBD2 (7 bases). The CDR3 has 14 residues. Germline V gives CDR1 MNHNY, CDR2 SVGAGI (reference sequence). V dropped 7 bases and J dropped 3 bases, with 15 bases sitting between them. In nucleotides, the CDR3 is TGTGCCAGCATACTAGGGGGAGGGGAAGAGACCCAGTACTTC. This translates into CASILGGGEETQYF.

This clone showed up just once. The V call is TRBV7-2, the J call TRBJ2-3, with a weak D call TRBD1 (5 bases). There are 17 residues in the CDR3. Trimming took 0 bases from V and 2 from J, leaving 15 bases between them. Germline V CDR1 and CDR2: SGHTA, FQGNSA. CDR3 sequence: CASSLAGAYDFTDTQYF. In DNA form, the CDR3 reads TGTGCCAGCAGCTTAGCAGGGGCCTACGATTTCACAGATACGCAGTATTTT.

V and J are TRBV5-4 and TRBJ1-2; weak D call: TRBD1 (5 bases). This CDR3 contains 12 residues. Germline loops: CDR1 SGHNT, CDR2 YYREEE (reference sequence). V lost 3 bases, J lost 4 bases, and 7 bases lay in between. DNA for the CDR3: TGTGCCAGCAGCTCCAGGGTCTATGGCTACACCTTC. The encoded protein is CASSSRVYGYTF. The whole variable domain, remainder taken from reference TRBV5-4 and TRBJ1-2, is ETGVTQSPTHLIKTRGQQVTLRCSSQSGHNTVSWYQQALGQGPQFIFQYYREEENGRGNFPPRFSGLQFPNYSSELNVNALELDDSALYLCASSSRVYGYTFGSGTRLTVV.

The CDR3 is CASKRFADTQYF. As DNA, the CDR3 is TGCGCCAGCAAGAGGTTTGCAGATACGCAGTATTTT. J is TRBJ2-3 and V is TRBV5-1, with D unresolved. V dropped 6 bases and J dropped 4 bases, with 9 bases sitting between them. The CDR3 consists of 12 residues. Germline V gene lookup returns CDR1 SGHRS and CDR2 YFSETQ.

This clone was observed many times. V usage is TRBV12-5 and J usage is TRBJ1-2, with D possibly being TRBD1 (6 bases). Trimming removed 5 bases from V and 4 bases from J, with 14 bases in between. This CDR3 has 14 amino acids. Germline CDR1 and CDR2: LGHNT and FRNRAP. CDR3 residues: CASGPQGRGYGYTF. The CDR3 bases are TGTGCTAGTGGTCCACAGGGTAGGGGCTATGGCTACACCTTC.

The V call is TRBV10-3, the J call TRBJ2-5; TRBD2 is a possible D gene (5 bases). The V end lost 11 bases, the J end lost 5 bases, and 15 bases lay between the germline ends. The CDR3 is made up of 12 amino acids. Germline assignment: CDR1 ENHRY and CDR2 SYGVKD. CDR3 in amino acids: CASTSPGETQYF. The DNA for the CDR3 is TGTGCCTCGACCTCCCCGGGGGAGACCCAGTACTTC.

The chain recombines TRBV5-1 with TRBJ2-7, with a tentative D call TRBD1 (7 bases). The germline CDR1 and CDR2 sequences are SGHRS and YFSETQ. The germline V and J ends were trimmed by 3 bases and 0 bases, with 10 bases remaining between them. The CDR3 sequence is 14 residues long. The CDR3 coding sequence is TGCGCCAGCAGCTCTCAGGGGGGCTCCTACGAGCAGTACTTC. It translates to CASSSQGGSYEQYF.